The rows below give T cell receptor beta chains drawn from one sample of a study of beta chain features in type 1 diabetes. The repertoire was sequenced with immunoSEQ multiplex PCR; TCRdb's copy has only in-frame clones and lacks some. The sample has 280,000 or so clones, around 16% seen once; the top ten hold about 0.014%. The sample was naive CD4+ T cells from blood. These receptors came from a man between 18 and 35 years old with type 1 diabetes. CDR3s leave out the opening cysteine and the closing phenylalanine or tryptophan. Fields, in order: V gene, J gene, clone size, CDR3 protein. Some rows mark clone size as missing; the rest say once, few, many or name a class of expanded clone.

>TRBV28|TRBJ1-4|NA
ASSLRDRVQKLF
>TRBV9|TRBJ1-1|few
ASSVERGTEAF
>TRBV11-3|TRBJ2-1|NA
ASSSTSGVYNEQF
>TRBV6-5|TRBJ2-7|few
ASSSGWGGNEQY
>TRBV5-1|TRBJ2-1|NA
ASSLGAGRDNEQF
>TRBV19|TRBJ2-1|once
ASSRLRTSGSSSYNEQF
>TRBV30|TRBJ1-2|NA
ARHRTEGNYGYT
>TRBV12-5|TRBJ2-2|NA
ASASGGPTGELF
>TRBV27|TRBJ2-5|few
ASSGLAGGRGETQY
>TRBV4-3|TRBJ2-2|few
ASSQVSRSGELF
>TRBV19|TRBJ2-1|few
ATSGQGTYNEQF
>TRBV30|TRBJ2-7|few
AWSVGGSLYEQY
>TRBV30|TRBJ1-2|NA
AGGDGYT
>TRBV19|TRBJ2-7|NA
ASSRDSLSSYEQY
>TRBV29-1|TRBJ2-5|few
SVVRSLGETQY
>TRBV27|TRBJ1-4|few
ASSPRTGGASEKLF
>TRBV10-3|TRBJ2-2|few
AITKGATANTGELF
>TRBV5-4|TRBJ2-5|few
ASSRGGGAETQY
>TRBV7-9|TRBJ2-7|NA
ASSLVAWYEQY
>TRBV19|TRBJ2-1|few
ASSYTSPLAGSIYEQF
>TRBV30|TRBJ2-1|few
ALRHLGDEQF
>TRBV6-1|TRBJ1-2|few
ASSEAGQGYGYT
>TRBV30|TRBJ1-4|NA
AWNPGGGEKLF
>TRBV28|TRBJ1-6|NA
ASSLGQANSPLH
>TRBV5-4|TRBJ2-5|few
ASSPILAGVERETQY
>TRBV5-1|TRBJ2-1|NA
ASSFLGQDNEQF
>TRBV18|TRBJ1-1|NA
ASSPSNTEAF
>TRBV7-2|TRBJ1-1|NA
ASSLAHNSEAF
>TRBV14|TRBJ2-1|NA
ASSRGLAGGLGV
>TRBV4-1|TRBJ2-3|NA
ASSKTADTQY
>TRBV9|TRBJ1-1|few
ASSARDRLGTEAF
>TRBV5-1|TRBJ2-7|NA
ASSLASSSYEQY
>TRBV7-9|TRBJ2-3|NA
ASSLAGGTDTQY
>TRBV7-2|TRBJ2-2|NA
ASSLDSYLTGELF
>TRBV11-2|TRBJ2-7|few
ASSSRQAFRNEQY
>TRBV4-2|TRBJ2-1|few
ASSPTRTSGASNEQF
>TRBV29-1|TRBJ2-5|few
SVVSRGTQETQY
>TRBV19|TRBJ1-2|NA
ASTFGRGYT
>TRBV7-2|TRBJ1-1|few
ASSLSFGRGRRNTEAF
>TRBV11-2|TRBJ2-3|NA
ASSSRLAGGLTDTQY
>TRBV19|TRBJ2-5|few
ASSPDTGRETQY
>TRBV18|TRBJ2-3|few
ASSSSTGTDTQY
>TRBV27|TRBJ1-5|few
ASSSRGDLNQPQH
>TRBV5-1|TRBJ2-7|NA
ASSLVAGGPQSYEQY
>TRBV5-4|TRBJ2-1|few
ASSFTSGAYNEQF
>TRBV18|TRBJ2-7|NA
ASSPGGAIYEQY
>TRBV7-2|TRBJ1-2|few
ASSFVQGADYGYT
>TRBV6-5|TRBJ2-2|few
ASKSRSGSTGELF
>TRBV6-1|TRBJ2-5|NA
AFRQGVGETQY
>TRBV6-5|TRBJ2-7|NA
ASSPGSGATYEQY
>TRBV13|TRBJ2-1|few
ASSSRERINEQF
>TRBV10-3|TRBJ2-6|few
AISTQSSGANVLT
>TRBV23-1|TRBJ1-1|few
ATMVFEDSKIRANTEAF
>TRBV11-2|TRBJ2-7|few
ASSLTVSSAEQY
>TRBV5-1|TRBJ2-5|few
ASSLASGVQETQY
>TRBV6-5|TRBJ2-5|NA
ASNDRGGQETQY